Below, 30 T cell receptor beta chains from the same sample are listed, as sequenced in a study of immune heterogeneity within non-small cell lung tumors. With 32 V and 13 J primers, multiplex PCR amplified the TCR beta CDR3. In TCRdb, the multiplex PCR reads were re-called with MiXCR into one record per CDR3 protein. The sample lists fewer than 25,000 distinct CDR3 sequences, 28% occurring once. With around 600 ng used per sample, the template was genomic DNA from bulk tumor. From each primary tumor, several far-apart biopsies were obtained during surgery. Those enrolled were patients newly diagnosed with untreated non-small cell lung cancer and undergoing curative surgery. The specimen was lung tumor tissue. Source of these receptors: a man aged 35-49 years with non-small cell lung cancer.

This clonotype occurred a few times. The chain has TRBV6-2 or TRBV6-3 and TRBJ2-3; 13 bases are shared with TRBD2. This CDR3 contains 16 residues. Germline-derived CDR1 and CDR2 are MNHEY and SVGEGT. The V segment lost 5 bases and the J segment 4 bases; nucleotides outside the gene matches: 6. The CDR3 loop reads CASSPGTSGTADTQYF. As DNA, the CDR3 is TGTGCCAGCAGTCCCGGGACTAGCGGGACAGCAGATACGCAGTATTTT.

The rearrangement links TRBV6-5 to TRBJ1-1; D remains unclear. CDR3 length equals 13 residues. The germline V gene encodes CDR1 MNHEY and CDR2 SVGAGI. Trimming pared 6 bases from V and 1 base from J, leaving 9 bases between. This CDR3 is CASSYTGNTEAFF. The CDR3 nucleotides are TGTGCCAGCAGCTACACGGGGAACACTGAAGCTTTCTTT.

This clonotype was seen repeatedly, ten times or more. The chain is built from TRBV12-3 or TRBV12-4 and TRBJ1-3, with D unresolved. The CDR3 sequence is 15 residues long. V was trimmed by 5 bases and J by 0 bases, leaving 11 bases between them. The DNA of the CDR3 is TGTGCCAGCAGTATCCCGCTCCCCTCTGGAAACACCATATATTTT. Residues: CASSIPLPSGNTIYF.

The chain uses TRBV5-6 and TRBJ2-1; D is tentatively TRBD1 or TRBD2 (5 bases each). CDR1 and CDR2 (germline): SGHDT, YYEEEE. The V end lost 3 bases, the J end lost 10 bases, and 17 bases lay between the germline ends. There are 14 residues in the CDR3. The CDR3 DNA follows: TGTGCCAGCAGCTGGGCGGTGGGACCAAAGGAGCAGTTCTTC. Translating it yields CASSWAVGPKEQFF.

The table lists this clonotype with a count of one. The J gene is TRBJ2-2, the V gene TRBV12-3 or TRBV12-4, with 9 bases aligning to TRBD2. Unmatched junction bases numbered 4, after V lost 6 bases and J lost 2 bases. The length of the CDR3 is 15 residues. CDR3 sequence reads: CASSPTSGNTGELFF. CDR3 nucleotides: TGTGCCAGCAGCCCGACTAGCGGCAACACCGGGGAGCTGTTTTTT.

This clonotype qualifies as medium-sized. CDR3 sequence (DNA): TGTGCCAGTAGTCCCCGCCGGGGCGCAGTATCACCCCTCCACTTT. Protein product: CASSPRRGAVSPLHF. This chain connects TRBV19 to TRBJ1-6; possibly TRBD1 for D (5 bases). CDR1 is LNHDA, CDR2 SQIVND, per germline (reference sequence). Trimming left V 5 bases short and J 10 bases short, with 18 bases between. The CDR3 contains 15 residues. Filled out from reference TRBV19 and TRBJ1-6, the complete variable domain reads DGGITQSPKYLFRKEGQNVTLSCEQNLNHDAMYWYRQDPGQGLRLIYYSQIVNDFQKGDIAEGYSVSREKKESFPLTVTSAQKNPTAFYLCASSPRRGAVSPLHFGNGTRLTVT.

This clonotype was recorded a few times. This sequence joins TRBV20-1 and TRBJ1-1; D call uncertain. The V end lost 6 bases, the J end lost 11 bases, and 25 bases lay between the germline ends. Looked up from germline, CDR1 is DFQATT and CDR2 is SNEGSKA (reference sequence). The CDR3 runs 14 residues. Here the CDR3 reads CSAASGWTTDAAFF. Written as DNA, the CDR3 is TGCAGTGCCGCCTCGGGGTGGACGACGGACGCGGCTTTCTTT.

This clonotype was found many times. The CDR3 sequence: CASSHGTGGDRSNQPQHF. In DNA, the CDR3 is TGTGCCAGCAGTCATGGGACAGGAGGGGACCGTAGCAATCAGCCCCAGCATTTT. The chain employs TRBV27 and TRBJ1-5; 8 bases fit TRBD1. The germline CDR1 and CDR2 sequences are MNHEY and SMNVEV (reference sequence). Unmatched junction bases numbered 12, after V lost 5 bases and J lost 0 bases. The CDR3 sequence is 18 residues long.

This clonotype was seen repeatedly, ten times or more. The chain recombines TRBV24-1 with TRBJ1-2; D is possibly TRBD1 (5 bases). Germline CDR1 and CDR2: KGHDR and SFDVKD. Trimming shortened V by 5 bases and J by 2 bases, and 5 bases separated the two germline ends. The CDR3 is 12 amino acids. The CDR3 DNA is TGTGCCACCAGTGGGGGGAACTATGGCTACACCTTC. Amino acid sequence: CATSGGNYGYTF.

This clonotype showed up just once. V gene TRBV20-1 combines with J gene TRBJ2-3, with 9 bases aligning to TRBD2. The trim removed 6 bases at V and 4 bases at J, leaving 8 bases unmatched. Germline CDR1 DFQATT, CDR2 SNEGSKA (reference sequence). This CDR3 comprises 14 residues. CDR3 amino acids: CSAHVAGVADTQYF. The CDR3 region has the DNA TGCAGTGCCCACGTAGCGGGAGTCGCAGATACGCAGTATTTT.

V gene TRBV7-2 combines with J gene TRBJ2-2; 12 bases fit TRBD2. This CDR3 contains 15 residues. V dropped 6 bases and J dropped 6; count of bases not matched to a gene: 5. CDR1 is SGHTA, CDR2 FQGNSA, per germline. The CDR3 region has the DNA TGTGCCAGCAGGTCGACTAGCGGGAGTGCCGGGGAGCTGTTTTTT. This encodes CASRSTSGSAGELFF.

This clonotype was seen ten or more times. The chain joins TRBV10-3 to TRBJ2-7, with D unresolved. CDR1 is ENHRY, CDR2 SYGVKD, per germline. This CDR3 has 12 residues. V gave up 10 bases and J gave up 2 bases, with 12 bases separating them. This chain's CDR3 is CATRVGAYEQYF. CDR3 sequence (DNA): TGTGCCACCCGAGTTGGAGCCTACGAGCAGTACTTC.

Remarks on this clonotype: A much more abundant neighbour one base away suggests this may be a read error. The chain combines TRBV27 with TRBJ2-7, with 9 bases matching TRBD2. Germline values: CDR1 MNHEY, CDR2 SMNVEV (reference sequence). The CDR3 runs to 15 residues. V was clipped by 3 bases and J by 6 bases; unmatched bases: 9. CDR3 nucleotides: TGTGCCAGCAGTTTTGGGACTAGCAGGAGTAGCGAGCAGTACTTC. Translation: CASSFGTSRSSEQYF.

This clonotype was seen a handful of times. The rearrangement uses TRBV6-4 and TRBJ2-3; the D gene could be TRBD1 or TRBD2 (5 bases each). Between the trimmed V and J ends, which lost 5 bases and 0 bases, there was a span of 12 bases. Germline CDR1 is MRHNA and CDR2 is SNTAGT. The CDR3 is 15 amino acids. The chain's CDR3 is CASSLSGTSTDTQYF. CDR3 nucleotides: TGTGCCAGCAGTCTTTCCGGGACGAGCACAGATACGCAGTATTTT.

This clonotype was observed at least ten times. This chain links TRBV6-1 with TRBJ1-6; D gene uncertain. The V and J ends lost 8 bases and 7 bases respectively, with 12 bases between them. This CDR3 has 13 amino acids. The germline V gene encodes CDR1 MNHNS and CDR2 SASEGT. CDR3: CASGDRENSPLHF. The CDR3 nucleotides are TGTGCCAGCGGAGACCGAGAGAATTCACCCCTCCACTTT.

This clonotype is medium-sized by share. The chain couples TRBV19 to TRBJ1-2, with 9 bases aligning to TRBD1. This CDR3 comprises 18 residues. Trimming at V came to 3 bases and at J to 8 bases, leaving 19 bases not matched to a gene. In germline, CDR1 is LNHDA, CDR2 SQIVND (reference sequence). The CDR3 sequence: CASSIPGQGGRFSGGYTF. The CDR3 nucleotides are TGTGCCAGTAGTATTCCGGGACAGGGAGGAAGGTTTTCGGGAGGCTACACCTTC.

This clonotype was found a few times. This chain connects TRBV7-9 to TRBJ2-6, with D possibly being TRBD1 or TRBD2 (5 bases each). V lost 5 bases and J lost 0, with 8 bases in between. Germline CDR1 is SEHNR and CDR2 is FQNEAQ (reference sequence). There are 15 residues in the CDR3. CDR3 sequence (DNA): TGTGCCAGCAGCCCTGGGGGCTCTGGGGCCAACGTCCTGACTTTC. It yields the protein CASSPGGSGANVLTF.

The sample holds many counts of this clonotype. This chain links TRBV24-1 with TRBJ2-1; 7 nucleotides match TRBD1. With 9 bases clipped from V and 7 bases from J, the junction kept 5 bases outside the gene matches. Per the germline V gene, CDR1 is KGHDR and CDR2 is SFDVKD. This CDR3 comprises 12 residues. The CDR3 DNA is TGTGCCACCGGATCAGGGGGAAATGAGCAGTTCTTC. It encodes CATGSGGNEQFF.

The genes are TRBV6-1 and TRBJ1-5; D call uncertain. V gave up 6 bases and J gave up 2 bases, with 14 bases separating them. CDR1 MNHNS and CDR2 SASEGT come from the germline V gene. This CDR3 has 15 amino acids. CDR3 region: CASSPEGNGNQPQHF. The CDR3 DNA sequence: TGTGCCAGCAGCCCCGAAGGGAATGGCAATCAGCCCCAGCATTTT.

This clonotype was detected only a few times. A much bigger clone sits one base away, suggesting this may be a read error. The chain has TRBV12-3 or TRBV12-4 and TRBJ1-6; maybe TRBD1 (6 bases). This CDR3 is 15 amino acids long. CDR3 in amino acids: CASSPDSSYNLPLHF. CDR3 DNA sequence: TGTGCCAGCAGTCCGGACAGCTCCTATAATTTACCCCTCCACTTT.

This chain links TRBV12-3 or TRBV12-4 with TRBJ2-1; TRBD1 agrees at 7 bases. With 3 bases clipped from V and 0 bases from J, the junction kept 5 bases outside the gene matches. The CDR3 runs to 16 residues. The CDR3: CASSFCRTGSYNEQFF. The CDR3 DNA reads TGTGCCAGCAGTTTCTGTCGGACAGGCTCCTACAATGAGCAGTTCTTC.

The rearrangement uses TRBV7-9 and TRBJ2-2; 7 bases match TRBD2. Germline CDR1 is SEHNR and CDR2 is FQNEAQ (reference sequence). This CDR3 is built from 16 residues. With 2 bases clipped from V and 6 bases from J, the junction kept 9 bases outside the gene matches. CDR3 nucleotide sequence: TGTGCCAGCAGCTTAACGAGCGGGATTTTTCCCGGGGAGCTGTTTTTT. It translates to CASSLTSGIFPGELFF. The full variable domain, rest sourced from reference TRBV7-9 and TRBJ2-2, is DTGVSQNPRHKITKRGQNVTFRCDPISEHNRLYWYRQTLGQGPEFLTYFQNEAQLEKSRLLSDRFSAERPKGSFSTLEIQRTEQGDSAMYLCASSLTSGIFPGELFFGEGSRLTVL.

The J gene is TRBJ1-3, the V gene TRBV11-3; D gene uncertain. The germline V gene has CDR1 SGHNT and CDR2 YENEEA. This CDR3 spans 15 amino acids. V lost 7 bases and J 0 bases, leaving 13 bases between the germline ends. In DNA form, the CDR3 reads TGTGCCAGCATCTCTCGTACAGTCTCTGGAAACACCATATATTTT. Translating it yields CASISRTVSGNTIYF.

Details on this clonotype: Mismatch with germline at one junction end may stem from a read error. This chain uses TRBV5-4 with TRBJ2-2; D is ambiguous. The CDR3 spans 12 residues. Germline assignment: CDR1 SGHNT and CDR2 YYREEE (reference sequence). CDR3 region: CTSSTNTGELFF. The CDR3 DNA is TGTACCAGCAGCACCAACACCGGGGAGCTGTTTTTT. Full variable domain (outside the CDR3, taken from reference TRBV5-4 and TRBJ2-2): ETGVTQSPTHLIKTRGQQVTLRCSSQSGHNTVSWYQQALGQGPQFIFQYYREEENGRGNFPPRFSGLQFPNYSSELNVNALELDDSALYLCTSSTNTGELFFGEGSRLTVL.

This clonotype was counted between two and nine times. As DNA, the CDR3 is TGCAGCGCCGGGGAGAACTATGGCTACACCTTC. Translation: CSAGENYGYTF. This chain connects TRBV29-1 to TRBJ1-2; unclear D gene. CDR3 size: 11 residues. V was pared by 7 bases and J by 2 bases, with 8 bases between. Looked up from germline, CDR1 is SQVTM and CDR2 is ANQGSEA.

Concerning this clonotype: One base away lies a much larger clone, so this may be a sequencing read error. A read error is likely, as this CDR3 ends without the conserved phenylalanine or tryptophan. The chain carries TRBV27 and TRBJ2-2; tentative D call: TRBD2 (5 bases). V lost 6 bases and J lost 1, with 12 bases in between. The germline CDR1 and CDR2 sequences are MNHEY and SMNVEV (reference sequence). The CDR3 extends over 15 amino acids. This CDR3 is CASRPGLLNTGELFS. The CDR3 nucleotides read TGTGCCAGCAGACCCGGACTCTTGAACACCGGGGAGCTGTTTTCT.

This clonotype appeared many times. The chain's CDR3 is CASSFEINTGELFF. In nucleotides, the CDR3 is TGTGCCAGCAGTTTTGAGATAAACACCGGGGAGCTGTTTTTT. The V and J genes are TRBV27 and TRBJ2-2, with unresolved D. Between the trimmed V and J ends, which lost 3 bases and 2 bases, there was a span of 7 bases. This CDR3 has 14 residues. Germline CDR1 MNHEY, CDR2 SMNVEV (reference sequence).

Note on this clonotype: A much larger clonotype is one base distant, so this may be a read error. The V gene is TRBV18, the J gene TRBJ1-5; TRBD1 is a possible D gene (5 bases). The length of the CDR3 is 14 residues. Germline V gene lookup returns CDR1 KGHSH and CDR2 LQKENI. V lost 3 bases, J lost 7 bases, and 13 bases lay in between. Written as DNA, the CDR3 is TGTGCCAGCTCACCTTCGGCAGGGAGACAGCCCCAGCATTTT. It translates to CASSPSAGRQPQHF.

Regarding this clonotype: Being one base from a much bigger clone, this may be a read error. This chain uses TRBV28 with TRBJ2-1, with 7 bases identical to TRBD1. Germline CDR1 MDHEN, CDR2 SYDVKM. This CDR3 has 15 amino acids. The CDR3 nucleotides are TGTGCCAGCAGTTCCCCTCCGGGACAGTACAATGAGCGGTTCTTC. Encoded protein: CASSSPPGQYNERFF.

CDR3 coding DNA: TGTGCCAGCATAGCGGGAGCTGGGGAGCTGTTTTTT. As protein: CASIAGAGELFF. The chain is built from TRBV18 and TRBJ2-2, with 9 positions matching TRBD2. CDR3 length: 12 residues. The germline V gene encodes CDR1 KGHSH and CDR2 LQKENI. J lost 8 bases, V lost 8 bases, and 3 bases had no gene match.